These T cell receptor beta chains were read from a single sample in a study of T cell responses to AZD1222 COVID-19 vaccine. Measured with immunoSEQ multiplex PCR; TCRdb has only the in-frame clones, and not every one. The table records 150,000 to 200,000 clones, about 91% of them present only once. Source: peripheral blood, taken 28 days after the second AZD1222 dose. These receptors all come from an adult who received the AZD1222 COVID-19 vaccine. Each CDR3 is given with its conserved first and last residue. The order of the fields is clone size, J gene, V gene, D gene, CDR3 protein, CDR3 DNA. A D gene is named only where the DNA matches it firmly. A row's size may be missing; if present it is once, few, many or a size class.

clone_size: .
j_call: TRBJ1-1
v_call: TRBV27
d_call: .
cdr3_aa: CASSPPRRTLLTEAFF
cdr3_nt: TGTGCCAGCAGCCCCCCTCGGCGCACTCTGCTCACTGAAGCTTTCTTT

clone_size: once
j_call: TRBJ2-7
v_call: TRBV6-1
d_call: .
cdr3_aa: CASSEGPGGYEQYF
cdr3_nt: TGTGCCAGCAGTGAAGGACCAGGCGGCTACGAGCAGTACTTC

clone_size: .
j_call: TRBJ1-2
v_call: TRBV29-1
d_call: .
cdr3_aa: CSVEGGKGYGYTF
cdr3_nt: TGCAGCGTTGAAGGGGGGAAGGGGTATGGCTACACCTTC

clone_size: .
j_call: TRBJ2-1
v_call: TRBV24-1
d_call: .
cdr3_aa: CATSKRGVSEDNEQFF
cdr3_nt: TGTGCCACCAGTAAACGGGGCGTTTCAGAGGACAATGAGCAGTTCTTC

clone_size: .
j_call: TRBJ1-2
v_call: TRBV5-6
d_call: TRBD1
cdr3_aa: CASTAGTGAQTYGYTF
cdr3_nt: TGTGCCAGTACCGCCGGGACAGGGGCACAGACCTATGGCTACACCTTC

clone_size: few
j_call: TRBJ1-5
v_call: TRBV19
d_call: .
cdr3_aa: CASSIPSRDYRHQPQHF
cdr3_nt: TGTGCCAGTAGTATCCCGTCCCGGGACTATCGGCATCAGCCCCAGCATTTT

clone_size: few
j_call: TRBJ1-1
v_call: TRBV10-3
d_call: .
cdr3_aa: CAISSGVNTEAFF
cdr3_nt: TGTGCCATCAGTTCAGGGGTTAACACTGAAGCTTTCTTT

clone_size: .
j_call: TRBJ2-1
v_call: TRBV2
d_call: TRBD2
cdr3_aa: CASKLGGLAGGNEQFF
cdr3_nt: TGTGCCAGCAAACTCGGTGGCCTAGCGGGAGGGAATGAGCAGTTCTTC

clone_size: .
j_call: TRBJ2-5
v_call: TRBV3-1/TRBV3-2
d_call: TRBD2
cdr3_aa: CASSPLTSGRVGETQYF
cdr3_nt: TGTGCCAGCAGCCCCCTAACCAGCGGGAGGGTAGGGGAGACCCAGTACTTC

clone_size: .
j_call: TRBJ2-7
v_call: TRBV20-1
d_call: .
cdr3_aa: CSARAGEEQYF
cdr3_nt: TGCAGTGCTAGAGCAGGCGAGGAGCAGTACTTC

clone_size: .
j_call: TRBJ1-1
v_call: TRBV6-4
d_call: .
cdr3_aa: CASSTGTENTEAFF
cdr3_nt: TGTGCCAGCAGTACAGGTACAGAGAACACTGAAGCTTTCTTT

clone_size: .
j_call: TRBJ1-6
v_call: TRBV13
d_call: .
cdr3_aa: CASSSDRLGNSPLHF
cdr3_nt: TGTGCCAGCAGCTCCGATCGGCTGGGGAATTCACCCCTCCACTTT

clone_size: .
j_call: TRBJ1-1
v_call: TRBV14
d_call: .
cdr3_aa: CASSQVPNTEAFF
cdr3_nt: TGTGCCAGCAGCCAAGTTCCTAACACTGAAGCTTTCTTT

clone_size: .
j_call: TRBJ2-7
v_call: TRBV29-1
d_call: TRBD1
cdr3_aa: CSVARDRGAYEQYF
cdr3_nt: TGCAGCGTAGCAAGGGACAGAGGGGCCTACGAGCAGTACTTC

clone_size: once
j_call: TRBJ2-3
v_call: TRBV11-2
d_call: TRBD1
cdr3_aa: CASSLGTGRWTDTQYF
cdr3_nt: TGTGCCAGCAGCTTGGGGACAGGGAGGTGGACAGATACGCAGTATTTT

clone_size: .
j_call: TRBJ1-2
v_call: TRBV6-6
d_call: .
cdr3_aa: CASSPSGGLNYGYTF
cdr3_nt: TGTGCCAGCAGCCCTTCGGGGGGCCTAAACTATGGCTACACCTTC

clone_size: .
j_call: TRBJ2-1
v_call: TRBV24-1
d_call: TRBD1
cdr3_aa: CATSGGTGEDNEQFF
cdr3_nt: TGTGCCACCAGTGGGGGGACAGGGGAGGACAATGAGCAGTTCTTC

clone_size: .
j_call: TRBJ1-4
v_call: TRBV12-5
d_call: .
cdr3_aa: CASGLDRTVPNEKLFF
cdr3_nt: TGTGCTAGTGGTTTAGATCGGACAGTTCCTAATGAAAAACTGTTTTTT

clone_size: .
j_call: TRBJ2-1
v_call: TRBV5-5
d_call: .
cdr3_aa: CASSLGRSSYNEQFF
cdr3_nt: TGTGCCAGCAGCTTGGGAAGGAGCTCCTACAATGAGCAGTTCTTC

clone_size: .
j_call: TRBJ1-3
v_call: TRBV19
d_call: .
cdr3_aa: CASSIAGPTGNTIYF
cdr3_nt: TGTGCCAGTAGTATAGCAGGACCTACTGGAAACACCATATATTTT

clone_size: .
j_call: TRBJ1-4
v_call: TRBV5-6
d_call: TRBD1
cdr3_aa: CASRPTGATNEKLFF
cdr3_nt: TGTGCCAGCAGACCGACAGGGGCAACTAATGAAAAACTGTTTTTT

clone_size: .
j_call: TRBJ2-3
v_call: TRBV9
d_call: TRBD2
cdr3_aa: CASSVAPAGATWEGAQYF
cdr3_nt: TGTGCCAGCAGCGTAGCCCCTGCGGGAGCCACCTGGGAAGGTGCGCAGTATTTT

clone_size: .
j_call: TRBJ2-2
v_call: TRBV9
d_call: .
cdr3_aa: CASSPPLTGELFF
cdr3_nt: TGTGCCAGCAGCCCACCACTCACCGGGGAGCTGTTTTTT

clone_size: .
j_call: TRBJ2-1
v_call: TRBV28
d_call: .
cdr3_aa: CASSSIDSRIYNEQFF
cdr3_nt: TGTGCCAGCAGTTCTATCGACAGTAGGATCTACAATGAGCAGTTCTTC

clone_size: .
j_call: TRBJ2-1
v_call: TRBV24-1
d_call: .
cdr3_aa: CATSDPNGGYNEQFF
cdr3_nt: TGTGCCACCAGTGACCCGAACGGGGGCTACAATGAGCAGTTCTTC

clone_size: .
j_call: TRBJ1-5
v_call: TRBV10-3
d_call: .
cdr3_aa: CAISESTAKNQPQHF
cdr3_nt: TGTGCCATCAGTGAGTCGACAGCCAAAAATCAGCCCCAGCATTTT

clone_size: .
j_call: TRBJ2-3
v_call: TRBV5-6
d_call: .
cdr3_aa: CASSPQSGDTQYF
cdr3_nt: TGTGCCAGCAGCCCCCAATCCGGAGATACGCAGTATTTT